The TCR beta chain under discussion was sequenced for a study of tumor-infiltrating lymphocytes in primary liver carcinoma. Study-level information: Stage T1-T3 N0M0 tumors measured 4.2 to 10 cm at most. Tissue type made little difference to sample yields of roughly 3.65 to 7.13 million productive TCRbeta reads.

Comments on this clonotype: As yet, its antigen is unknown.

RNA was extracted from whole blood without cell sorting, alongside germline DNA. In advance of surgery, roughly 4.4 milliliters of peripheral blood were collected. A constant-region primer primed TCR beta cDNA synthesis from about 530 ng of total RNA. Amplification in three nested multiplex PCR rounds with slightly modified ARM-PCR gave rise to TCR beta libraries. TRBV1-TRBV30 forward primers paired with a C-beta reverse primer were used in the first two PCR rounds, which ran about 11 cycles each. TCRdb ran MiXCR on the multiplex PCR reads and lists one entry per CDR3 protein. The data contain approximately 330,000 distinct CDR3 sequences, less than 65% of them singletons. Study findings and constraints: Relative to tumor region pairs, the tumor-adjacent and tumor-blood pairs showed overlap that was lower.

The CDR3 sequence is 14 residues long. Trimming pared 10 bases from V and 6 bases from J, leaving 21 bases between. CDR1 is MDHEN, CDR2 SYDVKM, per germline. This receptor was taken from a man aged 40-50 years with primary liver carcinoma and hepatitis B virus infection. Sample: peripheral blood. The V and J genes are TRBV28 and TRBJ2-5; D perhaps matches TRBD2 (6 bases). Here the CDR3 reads CATSGEEGRKTQYF. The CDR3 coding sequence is TGTGCCACGTCCGGGGAGGAGGGCCGGAAGACCCAGTACTTC.